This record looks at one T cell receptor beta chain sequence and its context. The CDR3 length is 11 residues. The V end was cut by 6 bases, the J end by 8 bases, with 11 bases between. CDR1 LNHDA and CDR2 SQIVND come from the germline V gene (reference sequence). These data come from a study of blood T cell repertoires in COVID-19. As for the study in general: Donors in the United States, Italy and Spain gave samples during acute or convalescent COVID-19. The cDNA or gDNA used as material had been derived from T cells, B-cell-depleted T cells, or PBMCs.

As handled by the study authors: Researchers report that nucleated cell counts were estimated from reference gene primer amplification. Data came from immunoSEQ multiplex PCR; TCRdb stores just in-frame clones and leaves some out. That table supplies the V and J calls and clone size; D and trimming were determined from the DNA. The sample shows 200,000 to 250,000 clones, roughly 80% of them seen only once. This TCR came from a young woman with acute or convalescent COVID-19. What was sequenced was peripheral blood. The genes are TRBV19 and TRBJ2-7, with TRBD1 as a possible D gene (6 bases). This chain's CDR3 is CASSTGSQQYF. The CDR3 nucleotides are TGTGCCAGTAGCACAGGGTCACAGCAGTACTTC.